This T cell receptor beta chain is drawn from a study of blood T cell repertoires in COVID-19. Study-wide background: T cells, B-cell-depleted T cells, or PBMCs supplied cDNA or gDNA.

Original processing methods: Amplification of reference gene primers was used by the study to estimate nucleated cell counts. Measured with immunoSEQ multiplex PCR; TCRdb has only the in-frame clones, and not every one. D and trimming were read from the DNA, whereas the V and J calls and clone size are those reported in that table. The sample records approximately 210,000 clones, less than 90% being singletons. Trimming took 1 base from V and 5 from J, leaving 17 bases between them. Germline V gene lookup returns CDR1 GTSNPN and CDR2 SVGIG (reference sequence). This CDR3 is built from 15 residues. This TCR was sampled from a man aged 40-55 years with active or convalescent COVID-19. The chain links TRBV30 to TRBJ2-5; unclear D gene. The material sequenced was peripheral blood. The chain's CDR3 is CAWSGSRSLEETQYF. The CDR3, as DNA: TGTGCCTGGAGTGGCTCCCGGTCCTTGGAGGAGACCCAGTACTTC.